The 9 T cell receptor beta chains below all came from one sample that was sequenced in a study of T-cell memory formation after mild COVID-19 (dated by TCRdb to the early 2020s). The receptor library was made with 5' RACE. TCRdb shows the sequencer as Illumina NovaSeq 6000. TCRdb's own reprocessing of the public reads used fastp at Q25 and MiXCR and kept productive beta chains. Every distinct CDR3 protein forms one entry, paired with its most common genes and DNA. The sample table records around 390,000 distinct CDR3 sequences; more than 15% of these occur just once. Of the sample, roughly a fifth falls within the top ten clones. Sequencing was carried out using PBMCs or a T cell subset sorted from them (not recorded which). These receptors all stem from a man aged 18-30 years who had mild COVID-19 (a few samples of this study predate the infection). The sample titles of this study are shuffled in the database, so cell type and time point are left out; the donor was told from shared clones.

This chain joins TRBV10-3 and TRBJ1-1; 10 bases fit TRBD1. Looked up from germline, CDR1 is ENHRY and CDR2 is SYGVKD. The CDR3 is 14 amino acids. The V gene end was trimmed by 5 bases and the J gene end by 1 base; junction bases not matched to a gene: 1. DNA for the CDR3: TGTGCCATCAGTTGGGACAGGGGGAACACTGAAGCTTTCTTT. It is translated as CAISWDRGNTEAFF.

This clonotype showed up just a few times. V usage is TRBV5-1 and J usage is TRBJ1-1; no definite D call. This CDR3 has 14 amino acids. The germline V gene encodes CDR1 SGHRS and CDR2 YFSETQ. The V and J ends lost 1 base and 4 bases respectively, with 11 bases between them. For the CDR3, the DNA is TGCGCCAGCAGCTTGCTGGGAGGGTCCACTGAAGCTTTCTTT. It encodes CASSLLGGSTEAFF.

The chain carries TRBV6-2 or TRBV6-3 and TRBJ2-7; 7 bases are a match to TRBD1. The CDR3 covers 12 residues. CDR1 is MNHEY and CDR2 is SVGEGT in the germline V gene. The V gene end was trimmed by 2 bases and the J gene end by 6 bases; junction bases not matched to a gene: 1. The CDR3 nucleotides read TGTGCCAGCAGTTACAGGACAGGCGAGCAGTACTTC. It translates to CASSYRTGEQYF.

The rearrangement links TRBV5-1 to TRBJ2-4, with D perhaps TRBD1 (7 bases). The germline V and J ends were trimmed by 0 bases and 5 bases, with 18 bases remaining between them. CDR1 SGHRS and CDR2 YFSETQ come from the germline V gene. The CDR3 has 17 amino acids. The CDR3, as DNA: TGCGCCAGCAGCTTGGGCGGAGGGGGCCCACCCGAAAACATTCAGTACTTC. Translating it yields CASSLGGGGPPENIQYF.

This rearrangement joins TRBV12-3 or TRBV12-4 to TRBJ2-1; the D gene is possibly TRBD2 (6 bases). The CDR3 sequence is 14 residues long. V dropped 3 bases and J dropped 3 bases, with 9 bases sitting between them. CDR3 residues: CASSFGGIYNEQFF. CDR3 nucleotides: TGTGCCAGCAGTTTCGGGGGAATCTACAATGAGCAGTTCTTC.

This chain connects TRBV20-1 to TRBJ2-1; possibly TRBD2 for D (5 bases). CDR1 and CDR2 (germline): DFQATT, SNEGSKA (reference sequence). CDR3 length equals 14 residues. Trimming took 5 bases from V and 6 from J, leaving 17 bases between them. CDR3 residues: CSAPDRTDFNEQFF. CDR3 coding DNA: TGCAGTGCTCCTGATAGGACGGACTTCAATGAGCAGTTCTTC.

In its sample, this clonotype was seen a few times. This chain joins TRBV20-1 and TRBJ1-5; 9 bases match TRBD1. The V gene's germline CDR1 is DFQATT and CDR2 SNEGSKA (reference sequence). V shed 2 bases, J shed 6 bases, and the junction held 5 bases outside the gene matches. The CDR3 has 14 amino acids. The CDR3 loop reads CSARQTGGSQPQHF. CDR3 DNA: TGCAGTGCTAGACAGACAGGGGGGAGTCAGCCCCAGCATTTT.

This clonotype was seen a few times. The chain recombines TRBV6-6 with TRBJ1-1, with D tentatively TRBD1 (6 bases). V was shortened by 11 bases and J by 5 bases, with 21 bases between the two germline ends. From germline, CDR1 is MNHNY and CDR2 SVGAGI (reference sequence). This CDR3 is built from 14 residues. The CDR3 region is CAGGQGAWGTEAFF. The CDR3 nucleotides are TGTGCCGGGGGGCAGGGTGCCTGGGGGACTGAAGCTTTCTTT.

A few counts support this clonotype. The gene calls are TRBV4-3 and TRBJ1-5; D might be TRBD1 (6 bases). The CDR3 loop spans 15 amino acids. V lost 2 bases, J lost 7 bases, and 15 bases lay in between. CDR1 LGHNA and CDR2 YSLEER come from the germline V gene. The DNA for the CDR3 is TGCGCCAGCAGCCAACAAAGGGGGGTCGGGCAGCCCCAGCATTTT. This codes for CASSQQRGVGQPQHF.